This passage covers 14 T cell receptor beta chains from one sample sequenced in a study of blood T cell repertoires in COVID-19. Using immunoSEQ multiplex PCR, the repertoire was profiled, and TCRdb retains in-frame clones only, with some absent. The table has nearly 200,000 clones, 89% seen once; the top ten hold about 8.1%. The sample was PBMCs or T cells enriched from blood (not recorded which). The receptors come from a woman younger than 35 who had recovered from COVID-19.

The V call is TRBV20-1, the J call TRBJ1-1, with TRBD1 as a possible D gene (5 bases). Trimming took 3 bases from V and 0 from J, leaving 14 bases between them. CDR1 is DFQATT and CDR2 is SNEGSKA in the germline V gene (reference sequence). The CDR3 runs 15 residues. The CDR3 DNA reads as TGCAGTGCTAGTGCTCCAGGGTGGATGAACACTGAAGCTTTCTTT. It yields the protein CSASAPGWMNTEAFF.

The gene calls are TRBV5-1 and TRBJ2-7; 8 bases align to TRBD1. The CDR3 consists of 15 residues. V gave up 0 bases and J gave up 1 base; unmatched junction bases: 3. The germline V gene encodes CDR1 SGHRS and CDR2 YFSETQ. CDR3 sequence: CASSLGTGLSYEQYF. CDR3 DNA: TGCGCCAGCAGCTTGGGGACAGGGCTGTCCTACGAGCAGTACTTC.

In its sample, this clone was seen a few times. The rearrangement joins TRBV7-9 to TRBJ2-1; possibly TRBD1 for D (6 bases). Germline V gene sequence: CDR1 SEHNR, CDR2 FQNEAQ (reference sequence). With 6 bases removed from V and 7 bases from J, the gap between germline ends came to 13 bases. CDR3 length: 13 amino acids. In DNA, the CDR3 is TGTGCCAGCAGATTGGGGGCCTCAAATGAGCAGTTCTTC. Encoded protein: CASRLGASNEQFF. The variable domain in full, completed from reference TRBV7-9 and TRBJ2-1, reads DTGVSQNPRHKITKRGQNVTFRCDPISEHNRLYWYRQTLGQGPEFLTYFQNEAQLEKSRLLSDRFSAERPKGSFSTLEIQRTEQGDSAMYLCASRLGASNEQFFGPGTRLTVL.

The V call is TRBV7-9, the J call TRBJ1-2; D is perhaps TRBD1 (6 bases). Germline assignment: CDR1 SEHNR and CDR2 FQNEAQ (reference sequence). The CDR3 contains 17 residues. V was pared by 5 bases and J by 4 bases, with 23 bases between. The CDR3 sequence: CASSPVGGNRSPYGYTF. CDR3 sequence (DNA): TGTGCCAGCAGCCCCGTAGGGGGTAACCGCTCCCCCTATGGCTACACCTTC.

The V call is TRBV28, the J call TRBJ1-4; TRBD1 matches 8 bases. This CDR3 is built from 16 residues. Germline CDR1 is MDHEN and CDR2 is SYDVKM. Trimming removed 5 bases from V and 1 base from J; junction bases left unmatched: 6. The CDR3 DNA reads as TGTGCCAGCAGTCGCAACACAGGGGGAACTAATGAAAAACTGTTTTTT. Translated, it gives CASSRNTGGTNEKLFF. The complete variable domain, with remaining parts taken from reference TRBV28 and TRBJ1-4, reads DVKVTQSSRYLVKRTGEKVFLECVQDMDHENMFWYRQDPGLGLRLIYFSYDVKMKEKGDIPEGYSVSREKKERFSLILESASTNQTSMYLCASSRNTGGTNEKLFFGSGTQLSVL.

The V call is TRBV5-1, the J call TRBJ1-1; 9 bases agree with TRBD1. The germline V gene encodes CDR1 SGHRS and CDR2 YFSETQ. There are 14 residues in the CDR3. The J segment lost 7 bases and the V segment lost 3 bases, leaving 7 bases of the junction unmatched. Here the CDR3 reads CASSSNRGQGEAFF. The CDR3 DNA sequence: TGCGCCAGCAGCTCTAACAGGGGGCAGGGTGAAGCTTTCTTT.

The V call is TRBV3-1 (or the pseudogene TRBV3-2), the J call TRBJ2-1, with 11 bases that match TRBD1. The CDR3 loop spans 13 amino acids. V shed 8 bases, J shed 9 bases, and the junction held 6 bases outside the gene matches. CDR1 and CDR2 (germline): LGHDT, YNNKEL (reference sequence). CDR3 loop: CASVGQGAGEQFF. The CDR3 nucleotides are TGTGCCAGCGTAGGACAGGGGGCAGGTGAGCAGTTCTTC.

The chain employs TRBV13 and TRBJ1-2; tentatively, D is TRBD1 (6 bases). V was shortened by 2 bases and J by 2 bases, with 6 bases between the two germline ends. The CDR3 is made up of 13 amino acids. CDR1 is PRHDT and CDR2 is FYEKMQ in the germline V gene (reference sequence). The CDR3 DNA reads TGTGCCAGCAGCTTACAGGGGAACTATGGCTACACCTTC. It codes for CASSLQGNYGYTF. Full variable domain (missing parts from reference TRBV13 and TRBJ1-2): AAGVIQSPRHLIKEKRETATLKCYPIPRHDTVYWYQQGPGQDPQFLISFYEKMQSDKGSIPDRFSAQQFSDYHSELNMSSLELGDSALYFCASSLQGNYGYTFGSGTRLTVV.

A remark on this clone: A junction boundary mismatches the germline segment, possibly from a read error. The V call is TRBV29-1, the J call TRBJ1-2; D gene uncertain. Germline V gene sequence: CDR1 SQVTM, CDR2 ANQGSEA. The CDR3 consists of 9 residues. The CDR3 region is CSVEPSLVF. The CDR3 region has the DNA TGCAGCGTTGAACCCAGTCTTGTGTTC.

The count of this clone is one. The V gene is TRBV6-4, the J gene TRBJ1-2; 7 bases are shared with TRBD1. The germline CDR1 and CDR2 sequences are MRHNA and SNTAGT. This CDR3 has 15 residues. V dropped 3 bases and J dropped 3; count of bases not matched to a gene: 7. The DNA for the CDR3 is TGTGCCAGCAGTGAGGAAACAGGGGAGGACTATGGCTACACCTTC. Translated, it gives CASSEETGEDYGYTF.

For the CDR3, the DNA is TGTGCCAGCAGCTTAATGCAGGGGTCGAACACTGAAGCTTTCTTT. Protein product: CASSLMQGSNTEAFF. This sequence joins TRBV7-9 and TRBJ1-1; D possibly corresponds to TRBD1 (6 bases). This CDR3 spans 15 amino acids. The V end lost 2 bases, the J end lost 1 base, and 11 bases lay between the germline ends. Germline V gives CDR1 SEHNR, CDR2 FQNEAQ (reference sequence).

This chain uses TRBV3-1 (or the pseudogene TRBV3-2) with TRBJ2-1; D remains unclear. Trimming took off 7 bases at V and 0 bases at J, with 16 bases between the two ends. The length of the CDR3 is 16 residues. CDR1 is LGHDT and CDR2 is YNNKEL in the germline V gene (reference sequence). CDR3 sequence: CASTSTTPSSYNEQFF. DNA of the CDR3: TGTGCCAGCACCTCCACCACCCCGAGCTCCTACAATGAGCAGTTCTTC.

This sequence joins TRBV5-1 and TRBJ2-6; no clear D gene. The CDR3 length is 16 residues. In germline, CDR1 is SGHRS, CDR2 YFSETQ. Trimming removed 3 bases at V and 0 bases at J, with 10 bases between. The DNA for the CDR3 is TGCGCCAGCAGCTCTGACTCAAGCTCTGGGGCCAACGTCCTGACTTTC. Amino acids: CASSSDSSSGANVLTF.

The chain combines TRBV19 with TRBJ1-1, with D maybe TRBD1 (6 bases). The CDR3 has 13 residues. In germline, CDR1 is LNHDA, CDR2 SQIVND (reference sequence). The V end lost 8 bases, the J end lost 0 bases, and 10 bases lay between the germline ends. The DNA for the CDR3 is TGTGCCAGTGGACAGTCTATGAACACTGAAGCTTTCTTT. It translates to CASGQSMNTEAFF.